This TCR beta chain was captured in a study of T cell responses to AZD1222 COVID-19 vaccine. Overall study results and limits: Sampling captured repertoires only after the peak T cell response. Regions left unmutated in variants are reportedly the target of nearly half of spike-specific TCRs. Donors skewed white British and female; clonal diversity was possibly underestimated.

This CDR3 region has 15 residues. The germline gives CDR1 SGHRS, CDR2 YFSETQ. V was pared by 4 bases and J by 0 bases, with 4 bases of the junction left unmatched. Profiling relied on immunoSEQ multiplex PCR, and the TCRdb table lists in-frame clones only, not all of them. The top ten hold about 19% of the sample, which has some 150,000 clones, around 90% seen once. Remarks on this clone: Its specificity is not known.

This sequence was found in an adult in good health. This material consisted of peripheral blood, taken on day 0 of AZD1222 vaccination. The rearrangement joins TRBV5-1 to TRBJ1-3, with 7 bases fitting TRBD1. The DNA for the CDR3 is TGCGCCAGCAGCCAGGGGACAGACTCTGGAAACACCATATATTTT. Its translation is CASSQGTDSGNTIYF.